The 16 T cell receptor beta chains presented below share a single source sample, sequenced in a study of blood T cells in healthy people across ages. A J-beta primer mix and a sample-barcoded 5' primer were used in a second PCR of about 7 to 12 cycles. Each CDR3 protein is one row after TCRdb ran MiXCR on the 5' RACE reads. The sample contains more than 1,400,000 distinct CDR3 sequences, roughly 40% of which appear only once. Sequencing was carried out using blood. The origin of the receptors is a woman aged 18-35 years in good health.

This chain uses TRBV20-1 with TRBJ2-1, with 14 bases that match TRBD2. The V gene's germline CDR1 is DFQATT and CDR2 SNEGSKA (reference sequence). V was pared by 3 bases and J by 7 bases, with 8 bases of the junction left unmatched. This CDR3 is built from 16 residues. CDR3 residues: CSARTTSGGARNEQFF. CDR3 coding DNA: TGCAGTGCTAGGACGACTAGCGGGGGGGCCAGAAATGAGCAGTTCTTC.

This clonotype showed up just a few times. The chain recombines TRBV4-2 with TRBJ2-1, with a weak D call TRBD2 (6 bases). Germline V gene sequence: CDR1 LGHNA, CDR2 YNFKEQ. Trimming pared 4 bases from V and 0 bases from J, leaving 16 bases between. The CDR3 spans 17 residues. The CDR3 DNA is TGTGCCAGCAGCCCAGACCTGCTAGCGACCTCCTACAATGAGCAGTTCTTC. Protein sequence: CASSPDLLATSYNEQFF.

The rearrangement joins TRBV5-1 to TRBJ1-2, with TRBD1 as a possible D gene (6 bases). Germline-derived CDR1 and CDR2 are SGHRS and YFSETQ. There are 13 residues in the CDR3. V dropped 0 bases and J dropped 8 bases, with 11 bases sitting between them. In DNA, the CDR3 is TGCGCCAGCAGCTTGGAGGGGGGATCCGGCTACACCTTC. Its translation is CASSLEGGSGYTF.

This clonotype is a singleton in its sample. In this CDR3 the conserved last residue, phenylalanine or tryptophan, is missing, so a read error is likely. This rearrangement joins TRBV12-3 or TRBV12-4 to TRBJ2-3; TRBD2 aligns across 9 bases. The CDR3 is 14 residues long. The J segment lost 4 bases and the V segment lost 7 bases, leaving 6 bases of the junction unmatched. The CDR3 sequence: CASTSSGIADTQYS. CDR3 DNA: TGTGCCAGCACCTCTAGCGGGATCGCAGATACGCAGTATTCT.

This chain links TRBV20-1 with TRBJ2-5, with D possibly being TRBD2 (5 bases). TRBJ2-7 explains the end of the DNA better; the J call may be wrong. The CDR3 sequence is 15 residues long. Germline-derived CDR1 and CDR2 are DFQATT and SNEGSKA (reference sequence). The CDR3 is CSARDTDLTRDEQYF. The CDR3 DNA sequence: TGCAGTGCTAGAGATACGGACTTGACCCGCGACGAGCAGTACTTC.

The table lists this clonotype with a few counts. The chain couples TRBV3-1 to TRBJ2-3; no definite D call. Trimming left V 2 bases short and J 1 base short, with 7 bases between. Germline CDR1 reads LGHDT; CDR2 reads YNNKEL (reference sequence). This CDR3 spans 14 amino acids. The CDR3 coding sequence is TGTGCCAGCAGCCAACTCTTGGGCACAGATACGCAGTATTTT. It is translated as CASSQLLGTDTQYF.

The gene calls are TRBV12-3 or TRBV12-4 and TRBJ1-6, with TRBD1 matching 8 bases. The CDR3 loop spans 15 amino acids. V lost 5 bases, J lost 4 bases, and 4 bases stayed unmatched. The CDR3 is CASSTGTGYNSPLHF. The CDR3 coding sequence is TGTGCCAGCAGTACCGGGACAGGATATAATTCACCCCTCCACTTT.

A few counts support this clonotype. The rearrangement uses TRBV12-3 or TRBV12-4 and TRBJ2-3, with D hard to call. Trimming took 6 bases from V and 2 from J, leaving 15 bases between them. The CDR3 sequence is 15 residues long. The CDR3 sequence is CASRPGFLYTDTQYF. DNA of the CDR3: TGTGCCAGCAGGCCTGGATTCTTGTACACAGATACGCAGTATTTT.

This rearrangement joins TRBV9 to TRBJ2-7; TRBD1 might be the D (5 bases). Germline V gives CDR1 SGDLS, CDR2 YYNGEE. V lost 0 bases and J lost 2, with 9 bases in between. The length of the CDR3 is 14 residues. This chain's CDR3 is CASSVATGTYEQYF. The CDR3 nucleotides are TGTGCCAGCAGCGTAGCCACAGGAACCTACGAGCAGTACTTC.

This chain links TRBV19 with TRBJ2-1; D not resolved. Per germline, CDR1 LNHDA and CDR2 SQIVND (reference sequence). The CDR3 sequence is 15 residues long. V lost 3 bases, J lost 2 bases, and 11 bases lay in between. Written as DNA, the CDR3 is TGTGCCAGTAGTATTAAAGGGTTAGCCTACAATGAGCAGTTCTTC. Its protein product is CASSIKGLAYNEQFF.

The chain joins TRBV6-4 to TRBJ2-1; D may correspond to TRBD1 or TRBD2 (5 bases each). This CDR3 comprises 14 residues. Germline V CDR1 and CDR2: MRHNA, SNTAGT. The V end lost 3 bases, the J end lost 9 bases, and 15 bases lay between the germline ends. CDR3 nucleotide sequence: TGTGCCAGCAGTGAGCAGGGAGTTGGGAGTGAGCAGTTCTTC. This codes for CASSEQGVGSEQFF.

This clonotype has at least ten counts. The chain has TRBV11-2 and TRBJ2-7; D is unresolved. Trimming pared 2 bases from V and 5 bases from J, leaving 7 bases between. The CDR3 covers 12 residues. The V gene's germline CDR1 is SGHAT and CDR2 FQNNGV. The CDR3: CASSLSRDEQYF. The CDR3 nucleotides are TGTGCCAGCAGCTTAAGTCGAGACGAGCAGTACTTC.

This clonotype came up a few times. This chain uses TRBV24-1 with TRBJ1-2; 8 positions agree with TRBD1. From germline, CDR1 is KGHDR and CDR2 SFDVKD. J was trimmed by 4 bases and V by 4 bases; bases with no gene match: 4. The CDR3 is 14 amino acids. The CDR3 loop reads CATSDSGQVYGYTF. CDR3 nucleotide sequence: TGTGCCACCAGTGACTCGGGACAGGTCTATGGCTACACCTTC.

Comments on this clonotype: An end of the junction differs from the germline gene, which may be a read error. This chain uses TRBV7-9 with TRBJ2-7; D remains unclear. The CDR3 runs 16 residues. Looked up from germline, CDR1 is SEHNR and CDR2 is FQNEAQ (reference sequence). The CDR3 spells CASSLAPGRPTYEPYF. The CDR3 coding sequence is TGTGCCAGCAGCTTAGCGCCCGGTAGGCCAACCTACGAGCCGTACTTC.

This clonotype has just a few counts. The J gene is TRBJ2-5, the V gene TRBV4-1, with unresolved D. Germline V gene sequence: CDR1 MGHRA, CDR2 YSYEKL. The CDR3 runs 16 residues. Trimming shortened V by 0 bases and J by 2 bases, and 13 bases separated the two germline ends. The CDR3 sequence is CASSQEFVTFQETQYF. CDR3 DNA sequence: TGCGCCAGCAGCCAAGAGTTCGTGACCTTTCAAGAGACCCAGTACTTC.

The chain couples TRBV20-1 to TRBJ1-6, with TRBD1 matching 12 bases. The CDR3 contains 15 residues. Trimming cost V 3 bases and J 10 bases; bases outside gene matches: 7. Germline CDR1 and CDR2: DFQATT and SNEGSKA (reference sequence). The CDR3 spells CSARMGQGASSPLHF. As DNA, the CDR3 is TGCAGTGCTAGGATGGGACAGGGGGCGAGCTCACCCCTCCACTTT.